The clone carrying this T cell receptor beta chain was detected only once. The sample belongs to a study of blood T cell repertoires in COVID-19. Sequenced by immunoSEQ multiplex PCR; TCRdb stores in-frame clones only, minus some. Here the sample spans 220,000 or so clones, 90% being singletons. The V gene lost 5 bases and the J gene lost 6 bases, with 17 bases spanning the gap. Germline V gene sequence: CDR1 SGHTA, CDR2 FQGNSA. This CDR3 is 15 amino acids long. Specimen: PBMCs or T cells enriched from blood (not recorded which). This clonotype was obtained from a man aged 25 to 40 who had been exposed to COVID-19. The rearrangement uses TRBV7-2 and TRBJ1-5; D remains unclear. CDR3 residues: CASSPGRTGSQPQHF. CDR3 nucleotides: TGTGCCAGCAGCCCCGGGAGGACCGGGAGTCAGCCCCAGCATTTT.